This is a list of T cell receptor beta chains from one sample in a study of shared clonotypes between healthy human individuals. Clones were read by immunoSEQ multiplex PCR, and TCRdb kept only the in-frame ones, dropping some. The data hold 2,500,000 or so clones, with around 94% observed a single time. Material: naive CD4+ T cells sorted from blood. These TCRs come from a man younger than 35 in good health. CDR3s include the opening cysteine and the closing phenylalanine or tryptophan. D genes are given only for firm matches. The listing skips clone size in some rows; elsewhere it reads once, few, many or a size class.

j_call | clone_size | v_call | d_call | cdr3_nt | cdr3_aa
TRBJ2-2 | - | TRBV19 | - | TGTGCCAGTAGACGGGCCTTAAACCCCCCCGGGGAGCTGTTTTTT | CASRRALNPPGELFF
TRBJ1-5 | - | TRBV18 | TRBD1 | TGTGCCAGCTCATACAACGGAGGGGGCGGCCAGCCCCAGCATTTT | CASSYNGGGGQPQHF
TRBJ2-3 | - | TRBV7-3 | - | TGTGCCAGCAGCTTACGGACATCCGATAGCACAGATACGCAGTATTTT | CASSLRTSDSTDTQYF
TRBJ2-1 | - | TRBV10-2 | - | TGCGCCAGCAGTGACCGGGGCTACAATGAGCAGTTCTTC | CASSDRGYNEQFF
TRBJ2-1 | - | TRBV21-1 | - | TGTGCCAGCAGCAAAGGGATCCCCGACGATGAGCAGTTCTTC | CASSKGIPDDEQFF
TRBJ1-4 | - | TRBV28 | - | TGTGCCAGCAGTACCCCGGCGTCGGGTAATGAAAAACTGTTTTTT | CASSTPASGNEKLFF
TRBJ1-6 | - | TRBV2 | TRBD1 | TGTGCCAGCAGCGGACCGACAGGGGGTAATTCACCCCTCCACTTT | CASSGPTGGNSPLHF
TRBJ2-3 | - | TRBV18 | - | TGTGCCAGCTCCCCGACCACAGATACGCAGTATTTT | CASSPTTDTQYF
TRBJ2-1 | - | TRBV7-8 | - | TGTGCCAGCAGGACCGGGACTCCCACTCCGGGGCAGCAGTTCTTC | CASRTGTPTPGQQFF
TRBJ2-3 | once | TRBV6-1 | TRBD1 | TGTGCCAGCAGTGAAGGGACAGGGGGCTCCATAGCGTATTTT | CASSEGTGGSIAYF
TRBJ2-3 | - | TRBV2 | - | TGTGCCAGCCAGGAGGCAGATACGCAGTATTTT | CASQEADTQYF
TRBJ2-7 | once | TRBV6-1 | - | TGTGCCAGCAGTCCTAAAGGACAGTTGTACGAGCAGTACTTC | CASSPKGQLYEQYF
TRBJ2-5 | - | TRBV6-5 | - | TGTGCCAGCAAGAGGGGTAGGGAGACCCAGTACTTC | CASKRGRETQYF
TRBJ2-5 | once | TRBV6-5 | TRBD2 | TGTGCCAGCGCGTTAAAGCGGGGGGGCGAGACCCAGTACTTC | CASALKRGGETQYF
TRBJ2-1 | - | TRBV10-2 | - | TGCGCCAGCAGTGGTTTAGGGCGGGGTGAGCAGTTCTTC | CASSGLGRGEQFF
TRBJ2-4 | - | TRBV7-9 | - | TGTGCCAGCAGCTTAGGAAGAGGAAACATTCAGTACTTC | CASSLGRGNIQYF
TRBJ2-2 | - | TRBV2 | TRBD1 | TGTGCCAGCAGTGGCCGGGACAGGGGTGCGAACACCGGGGAGCTGTTTTTT | CASSGRDRGANTGELFF
TRBJ2-4 | - | TRBV19 | - | TGTGCCAGTAGCACTAGGGACCTAGCCAAAAACATTCAGTACTTC | CASSTRDLAKNIQYF
TRBJ1-3 | few | TRBV28 | - | TGTGCCAGCATTCTCAGAGGATCTGGAAACACCATATATTTT | CASILRGSGNTIYF
TRBJ2-1 | - | TRBV5-3 | TRBD2 | TGTGCCAGAAGCTCGGGACTAGCAAAAAGCTCCTACAATGAGCAGTTCTTC | CARSSGLAKSSYNEQFF
TRBJ2-7 | - | TRBV28 | - | TGTGCCAGCAGTTCTGGACAGATTCCCTACGAGCAGTACTTC | CASSSGQIPYEQYF
TRBJ2-5 | - | TRBV28 | - | TGTGCCAGCAGTCTAGCCAAAGAGACCCAGTACTTC | CASSLAKETQYF
TRBJ1-5 | few | TRBV6-1 | - | TGTGCCAGCAGTGAACTGACGACCAGTGGCAATCAGCCCCAGCATTTT | CASSELTTSGNQPQHF
TRBJ2-7 | - | TRBV5-6 | TRBD1 | TGTGCCAGCAGAACAGGGGGCATCTACGAGCAGTACTTC | CASRTGGIYEQYF
TRBJ2-6 | once | TRBV6-6 | - | TGTGCCAGCAGCGGACAACCGAACTCTGGGGCCAACGTCCTGACTTTC | CASSGQPNSGANVLTF
TRBJ1-5 | - | TRBV4-1 | - | TGCGCCAGCAGCCAAGAATCACAGTGGAATCAGCCCCAGCATTTT | CASSQESQWNQPQHF
TRBJ2-3 | - | TRBV30 | - | TGTGCCTGGAGGCCTGGCGGTACGCAGTATTTT | CAWRPGGTQYF
TRBJ2-2 | - | TRBV7-9 | - | TGTGCCAGCAGCTTAGCTTCGGGTTTGGGCACCGGGGAGCTGTTTTTT | CASSLASGLGTGELFF
TRBJ2-3 | - | TRBV4-2 | - | TGTGCCAGCAGCCAAGGGGCGGGAACAGATACGCAGTATTTT | CASSQGAGTDTQYF
TRBJ2-1 | - | TRBV5-1 | TRBD1 | TGCGCCAGCAGCGCCGGGACAGGGATCAATGAGCAGTTCTTC | CASSAGTGINEQFF
TRBJ1-5 | once | TRBV19 | - | TGTGCCAGTAGTGGAACAGACACTTACCATCAGCCCCAGCATTTT | CASSGTDTYHQPQHF
TRBJ1-5 | - | TRBV19 | - | TGTGCCAGTAGTGATCAGGCCAATCAGCCCCAGCATTTT | CASSDQANQPQHF
TRBJ2-5 | once | TRBV4-1 | TRBD2 | TGCGCCAGCAGCCAACGGACTAGCGGGACGCAAGAGACCCAGTACTTC | CASSQRTSGTQETQYF
TRBJ1-4 | once | TRBV5-1 | - | TGCGCCAGCAGCTTGGGCCCCGGGGGGGGGCCTGAAAAACTGTTTTTT | CASSLGPGGGPEKLFF
TRBJ2-7 | - | TRBV5-1 | - | TGCGCCAGCAGTCAGGGCAGGGGAATGCCTGACTCCTACGAGCAGTACTTC | CASSQGRGMPDSYEQYF
TRBJ1-2 | - | TRBV6-5 | - | TGTGCCAGCAGCCCCAGGGTTTCCTATGGCTACACCTTC | CASSPRVSYGYTF
TRBJ1-5 | - | TRBV27 | - | TGTGCCAGCAGCCCAAACACAGATCAGCCCCAGCATTTT | CASSPNTDQPQHF
TRBJ1-4 | - | TRBV5-1 | - | TGCGCCAGCAGCTTGTTAGGCAGGGATGAAAAACTGTTTTTT | CASSLLGRDEKLFF
TRBJ2-1 | few | TRBV11-1 | TRBD1 | TGTGCCAGCAGCTTACCGGTGGACAGGGCCCACAATGAGCAGTTCTTC | CASSLPVDRAHNEQFF
TRBJ2-7 | - | TRBV9 | - | TGTGCCAGCAGCGTAGGGGTAGCGGACAGCTCCTACGAGCAGTACTTC | CASSVGVADSSYEQYF
TRBJ2-3 | - | TRBV6-6 | TRBD1 | TGTGCCAGCACCCAGACAGGGGGCGGGACAGATACGCAGTATTTT | CASTQTGGGTDTQYF
TRBJ1-1 | - | TRBV6-5 | - | TGTGCCAGCAGTTACTCGGGGGGGATGAACACTGAAGCTTTCTTT | CASSYSGGMNTEAFF
TRBJ2-3 | - | TRBV30 | - | TGTGCCTGGAGTGTTGGGCAGACCACAGATACGCAGTATTTT | CAWSVGQTTDTQYF
TRBJ2-5 | - | TRBV9 | - | TGTGCCAGCAGCGCCGGGACACACCAAGAGACCCAGTACTTC | CASSAGTHQETQYF
TRBJ2-7 | - | TRBV25-1 | - | TGTGCCAGCAGTGAAGGTGGACAGAGGGGCGAGCAGTACTTC | CASSEGGQRGEQYF
TRBJ2-3 | - | TRBV4-3 | TRBD2 | TGCGCCAGCAGCCAAGCCGACCTAGCGGGAGGGTATTGGGGCACAGATACGCAGTATTTT | CASSQADLAGGYWGTDTQYF